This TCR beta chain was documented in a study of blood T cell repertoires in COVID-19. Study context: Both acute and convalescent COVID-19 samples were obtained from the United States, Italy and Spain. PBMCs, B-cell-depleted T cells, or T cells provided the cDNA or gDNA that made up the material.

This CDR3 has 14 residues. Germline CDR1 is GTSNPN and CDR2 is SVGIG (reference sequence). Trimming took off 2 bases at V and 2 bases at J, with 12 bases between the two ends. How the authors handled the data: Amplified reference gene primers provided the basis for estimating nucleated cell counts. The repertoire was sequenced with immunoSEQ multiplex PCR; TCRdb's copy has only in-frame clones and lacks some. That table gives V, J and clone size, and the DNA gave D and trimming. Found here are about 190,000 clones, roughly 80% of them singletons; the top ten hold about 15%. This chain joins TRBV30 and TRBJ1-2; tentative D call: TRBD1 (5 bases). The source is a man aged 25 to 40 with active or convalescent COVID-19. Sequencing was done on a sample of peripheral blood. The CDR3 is CAWSKLTANYGYTF. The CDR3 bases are TGTGCCTGGAGTAAACTGACAGCGAACTATGGCTACACCTTC.